The entry that follows covers one T cell receptor (beta chain) sequence. These data come from a study of OX40 agonist ivuxolimab in advanced cancers. Produced via immunoSEQ multiplex PCR; TCRdb's table is partial and in-frame only. Counted here are some 48,000 clones, about three quarters occurring once; the ten biggest clones make up more than 5.5%. V gave up 6 bases and J gave up 6 bases, with 17 bases separating them. Germline V gene lookup returns CDR1 SQVTM and CDR2 ANQGSEA. This CDR3 is built from 13 residues. The sequence came from an adult with an advanced solid tumor such as melanoma, head and neck, liver or kidney cancer. The specimen was CD4+ or CD8+ T cells sorted from blood, collected in a trial of the OX40 agonist ivuxolimab. V usage is TRBV29-1 and J usage is TRBJ1-2; D may be TRBD1 (6 bases). This CDR3 is CSVGRGAQDGYTF. The CDR3 region has the DNA TGCAGCGTCGGGCGGGGGGCGCAAGATGGCTACACCTTC.